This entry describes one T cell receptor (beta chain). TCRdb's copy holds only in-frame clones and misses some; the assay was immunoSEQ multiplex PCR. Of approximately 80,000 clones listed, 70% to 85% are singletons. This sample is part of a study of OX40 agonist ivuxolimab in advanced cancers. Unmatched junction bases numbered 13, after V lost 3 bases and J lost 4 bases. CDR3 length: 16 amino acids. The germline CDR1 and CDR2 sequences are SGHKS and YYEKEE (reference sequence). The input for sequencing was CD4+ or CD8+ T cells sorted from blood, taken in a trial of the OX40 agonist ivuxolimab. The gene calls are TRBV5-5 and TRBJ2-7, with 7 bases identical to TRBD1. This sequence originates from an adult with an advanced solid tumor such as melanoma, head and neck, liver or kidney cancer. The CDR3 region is CASSSNDRDPFYEQYF. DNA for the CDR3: TGTGCCAGCAGCTCAAACGACAGGGACCCCTTTTACGAGCAGTACTTC.